The 31 T cell receptor beta chains given below trace back to one sample, sequenced in a study of blood T cell repertoires in COVID-19. The repertoire was sequenced with immunoSEQ multiplex PCR; TCRdb's copy has only in-frame clones and lacks some. Altogether 310,000 or so clones are present, around 84% being singletons, with the ten largest covering more than 9%. The sample comprised PBMCs or T cells enriched from blood (not recorded which). Receptors originate from a woman aged 18-29 years who had recovered from COVID-19.

This clone was recorded a few times. This chain joins TRBV11-2 and TRBJ1-2; 8 bases agree with TRBD1. Per the germline V gene, CDR1 is SGHAT and CDR2 is FQNNGV. J was trimmed by 8 bases and V by 1 base; bases with no gene match: 9. The CDR3 consists of 15 residues. This CDR3 reads CASSLVGRGRGGYTF. The CDR3 DNA reads TGTGCCAGCAGCTTAGTAGGCAGGGGGCGAGGGGGCTACACCTTC. The complete variable domain, with remaining parts taken from reference TRBV11-2 and TRBJ1-2, reads EAGVAQSPRYKIIEKRQSVAFWCNPISGHATLYWYQQILGQGPKLLIQFQNNGVVDDSQLPKDRFSAERLKGVDSTLKIQPAKLEDSAVYLCASSLVGRGRGGYTFGSGTRLTVV.

The V call is TRBV30, the J call TRBJ1-1; D is undetermined. The germline gives CDR1 GTSNPN, CDR2 SVGIG (reference sequence). The CDR3 has 15 amino acids. The germline V and J ends were trimmed by 2 bases and 1 base, with 14 bases remaining between them. The CDR3 is CAWSPRVIRNTEAFF. Here the CDR3 DNA reads TGTGCCTGGAGTCCCCGGGTGATAAGGAACACTGAAGCTTTCTTT.

This rearrangement joins TRBV19 to TRBJ2-2; 11 nucleotides line up with TRBD2. The CDR3 loop spans 14 amino acids. CDR1 is LNHDA, CDR2 SQIVND, per germline (reference sequence). V was clipped by 8 bases and J by 3 bases; unmatched bases: 2. CDR3 coding DNA: TGTGCCAGTCGGGGACTAGCGGACACCGGGGAGCTGTTTTTT. The encoded protein is CASRGLADTGELFF.

This chain joins TRBV29-1 and TRBJ1-2; possibly TRBD1 for D (6 bases). V dropped 6 bases and J dropped 7 bases, with 12 bases sitting between them. The CDR3 spans 11 residues. Germline CDR1 reads SQVTM; CDR2 reads ANQGSEA. CDR3 bases: TGCAGCGTGCCCGAGGGGGTTGGCTACACCTTC. This encodes CSVPEGVGYTF.

This chain uses TRBV11-3 with TRBJ2-2; 10 bases agree with TRBD2. Trimming at V came to 5 bases and at J to 1 base, leaving 4 bases not matched to a gene. The CDR3 is 16 amino acids. Germline assignment: CDR1 SGHNT and CDR2 YENEEA. The CDR3 sequence is CASSKLAGLNTGELFF. CDR3 DNA sequence: TGTGCCAGCAGCAAACTAGCGGGGCTGAACACCGGGGAGCTGTTTTTT.

As DNA, the CDR3 is TGTGCCAGTAGTATCCCCGCTGGTACTCTCGTCAATGAGCAGTTCTTC. This gives the protein CASSIPAGTLVNEQFF. The V gene is TRBV19, the J gene TRBJ2-1; D is ambiguous. V was cut by 3 bases and J by 6 bases, with 18 bases left in between. The germline V gene encodes CDR1 LNHDA and CDR2 SQIVND (reference sequence). The CDR3 totals 16 residues.

This chain connects TRBV18 to TRBJ1-2, with TRBD1 identical over 10 bases. The V gene end was trimmed by 3 bases and the J gene end by 5 bases; junction bases not matched to a gene: 6. The CDR3 totals 15 residues. Per the germline V gene, CDR1 is KGHSH and CDR2 is LQKENI. The CDR3 sequence: CASSPTGTGDYGYTF. Here the CDR3 DNA reads TGTGCCAGCTCACCTACCGGGACAGGGGATTATGGCTACACCTTC.

The genes are TRBV27 and TRBJ1-5; 10 bases match TRBD1. The junction had 8 bases not matched to a gene; V was cut back by 5 bases and J by 7 bases. Germline V gives CDR1 MNHEY, CDR2 SMNVEV (reference sequence). The CDR3 spans 15 residues. The CDR3 loop is CASSLSRTGGQPQHF. CDR3 coding DNA: TGTGCCAGCAGTCTCTCCCGGACAGGGGGACAGCCCCAGCATTTT.

The CDR3 bases are TGTGCCAGCAGTTTACCAGACACTCCGCTAAATTCACCCCTCCACTTT. This codes for CASSLPDTPLNSPLHF. This sequence joins TRBV28 and TRBJ1-6; D uncertain. In germline, CDR1 is MDHEN, CDR2 SYDVKM. The CDR3 consists of 16 residues. V lost 2 bases to trimming and J lost 7 bases, with 15 bases between them.

The rearrangement uses TRBV20-1 and TRBJ1-5; the D is unclear. Germline CDR1 and CDR2: DFQATT and SNEGSKA (reference sequence). The CDR3 has 14 residues. The ends were cut back, 3 bases at V and 5 bases at J, with 14 bases in the middle. CDR3 DNA: TGCAGTGCTAGTCTTGGCCAGCTAGATCAGCCCCAGCATTTT. This encodes CSASLGQLDQPQHF.

This clone showed up many times. The rearrangement links TRBV29-1 to TRBJ2-5; TRBD2 aligns across 7 bases. This CDR3 contains 14 residues. Germline assignment: CDR1 SQVTM and CDR2 ANQGSEA. J was trimmed by 2 bases and V by 7 bases; bases with no gene match: 10. The CDR3 sequence: CSASRDYVQETQYF. In nucleotides, the CDR3 is TGCAGCGCGAGTCGGGACTACGTGCAAGAGACCCAGTACTTC. The whole variable domain, filled in from reference TRBV29-1 and TRBJ2-5, reads SAVISQKPSRDICQRGTSLTIQCQVDSQVTMMFWYRQQPGQSLTLIATANQGSEATYESGFVIDKFPISRPNLTFSTLTVSNMSPEDSSIYLCSASRDYVQETQYFGPGTRLLVL.

V and J are TRBV7-9 and TRBJ1-2; possibly TRBD1 for D (5 bases). Trimming took 2 bases from V and 2 from J, leaving 9 bases between them. Germline assignment: CDR1 SEHNR and CDR2 FQNEAQ (reference sequence). The CDR3 is 14 residues long. The CDR3 region is CASSLNGANYGYTF. Written as DNA, the CDR3 is TGTGCCAGCAGCTTAAATGGGGCGAACTATGGCTACACCTTC. The full variable domain, completed using reference TRBV7-9 and TRBJ1-2, is DTGVSQNPRHKITKRGQNVTFRCDPISEHNRLYWYRQTLGQGPEFLTYFQNEAQLEKSRLLSDRFSAERPKGSFSTLEIQRTEQGDSAMYLCASSLNGANYGYTFGSGTRLTVV.

The V call is TRBV7-9, the J call TRBJ1-5, with 9 bases fitting TRBD1. The CDR3 has 16 amino acids. CDR1 and CDR2 from the germline V gene are SEHNR and FQNEAQ (reference sequence). V shed 1 base, J shed 5 bases, and the junction held 6 bases outside the gene matches. DNA for the CDR3: TGTGCCAGCAGCTTAGGTACAGGGGGCGCGGATCAGCCCCAGCATTTT. Protein sequence: CASSLGTGGADQPQHF.

The rearrangement links TRBV7-3 to TRBJ1-1; no firm D call. V lost 2 bases, J lost 1 base, and 14 bases lay in between. CDR3 size: 16 residues. The germline V gene encodes CDR1 SGHTA and CDR2 FQGTGA. DNA for the CDR3: TGTGCCAGCAGCTTAGGAGGCTTAGGGCCGAACACTGAAGCTTTCTTT. As protein: CASSLGGLGPNTEAFF.

The table lists this clone with a count of one. This rearrangement joins TRBV5-1 to TRBJ1-3; possibly TRBD1 for D (6 bases). The germline gives CDR1 SGHRS, CDR2 YFSETQ. This CDR3 has 15 amino acids. The ends were cut back, 0 bases at V and 3 bases at J, with 10 bases in the middle. This chain's CDR3 is CASSLAGEIGNTIYF. The CDR3 nucleotides are TGCGCCAGCAGCTTGGCAGGGGAAATTGGAAACACCATATATTTT.

This clone has only one observation. The rearrangement uses TRBV29-1 and TRBJ1-1, with D possibly matching TRBD1 (6 bases). Germline-derived CDR1 and CDR2 are SQVTM and ANQGSEA. The CDR3 is made up of 14 amino acids. The germline V and J ends were trimmed by 1 base and 4 bases, with 13 bases remaining between them. The CDR3 is CSVEGQEVPTEAFF. The CDR3 bases are TGCAGCGTTGAAGGACAGGAGGTACCCACTGAAGCTTTCTTT.

The V gene is TRBV6-6, the J gene TRBJ2-1; 11 nucleotides agree with TRBD1. The germline V gene has CDR1 MNHNY and CDR2 SVGAGI (reference sequence). The V segment lost 2 bases and the J segment 7 bases; nucleotides outside the gene matches: 7. This CDR3 region has 16 residues. This chain's CDR3 is CASSYRTGGAGNEQFF. CDR3 sequence (DNA): TGTGCCAGCAGTTACCGGACAGGGGGCGCGGGGAATGAGCAGTTCTTC.

V is TRBV5-1 and J is TRBJ1-2, with D perhaps TRBD1 (6 bases). Per the germline V gene, CDR1 is SGHRS and CDR2 is YFSETQ. CDR3 length equals 15 residues. Deletions cut 6 bases from V and 5 bases from J, with 20 bases between. The CDR3 region has the DNA TGCGCCAGCACCCCGATTCGGGGGGGCGAATATGGCTACACCTTC. It encodes CASTPIRGGEYGYTF.

The genes are TRBV9 and TRBJ2-7, with 7 bases that match TRBD1. The V and J ends lost 0 bases and 6 bases, in that order; junction bases with no gene match: 3. This CDR3 is built from 13 residues. Germline V CDR1 and CDR2: SGDLS, YYNGEE. CDR3 sequence (DNA): TGTGCCAGCAGCGTAGTACAGGGGAGCGAGCAGTACTTC. It encodes CASSVVQGSEQYF.

V usage is TRBV2 and J usage is TRBJ1-5; D is unresolved. Germline V gene lookup returns CDR1 SNHLY and CDR2 FYNNEI. The CDR3 has 15 residues. The V end lost 1 base, the J end lost 2 bases, and 9 bases lay between the germline ends. The CDR3 loop is CASSEGQAGNQPQHF. The CDR3 coding sequence is TGTGCCAGCAGTGAAGGGCAGGCTGGCAATCAGCCCCAGCATTTT.

The J gene is TRBJ2-7, the V gene TRBV9; TRBD1 is a possible D gene (6 bases). This CDR3 is built from 14 residues. Trimming took 2 bases from V and 4 from J, leaving 13 bases between them. Per the germline V gene, CDR1 is SGDLS and CDR2 is YYNGEE. The CDR3 DNA follows: TGTGCCAGCAGCGTGGCCAGGGGCCGTTACGAGCAGTACTTC. It yields the protein CASSVARGRYEQYF.

This chain joins TRBV25-1 and TRBJ1-5; 7 nucleotides line up with TRBD1. After removal of 7 bases from V and 4 bases from J, the junction contained 7 bases not matched to a gene. The CDR3 totals 14 residues. Germline V gene data show CDR1 as MGHDK and CDR2 as SYGVNS. The CDR3 sequence is CASTPEGANQPQHF. The CDR3 DNA reads as TGTGCCAGCACCCCTGAGGGGGCGAATCAGCCCCAGCATTTT.

The chain has TRBV19 and TRBJ1-5; 7 positions match TRBD1. The junction had 9 bases not matched to a gene; V was cut back by 7 bases and J by 0 bases. Germline V gene sequence: CDR1 LNHDA, CDR2 SQIVND (reference sequence). The CDR3 extends over 16 amino acids. The CDR3 loop is CASTLGTDVSNQPQHF. The CDR3 region has the DNA TGTGCCAGTACCCTTGGGACAGACGTTAGCAATCAGCCCCAGCATTTT.

The chain links TRBV5-1 to TRBJ1-1; 11 nucleotides align to TRBD1. J gave up 0 bases and V 4 bases, and 14 bases lay outside the gene matches. The CDR3 spans 19 residues. Germline V gene sequence: CDR1 SGHRS, CDR2 YFSETQ. The CDR3 nucleotides read TGCGCCAGCAGCCCGGACCCCCTGGGACAGGGGGGTTTGAACACTGAAGCTTTCTTT. Protein product: CASSPDPLGQGGLNTEAFF.

A single count supports this clone. This CDR3 is CASSKVWKDTTLKNYGYTF. The CDR3 DNA follows: TGTGCCAGCAGCAAAGTCTGGAAGGACACCACACTTAAGAACTATGGCTACACCTTC. This chain connects TRBV21-1 to TRBJ1-2; TRBD1, as called in the table, went unchecked against the DNA. TRBV21-1 is listed as a pseudogene. The CDR3 has 19 amino acids.

This sequence joins TRBV29-1 and TRBJ2-1, with D uncertain. The CDR3 spans 13 residues. V lost 4 bases and J 4 bases, leaving 11 bases between the germline ends. CDR1 SQVTM and CDR2 ANQGSEA come from the germline V gene. The CDR3, as DNA: TGCAGCGTTGGCGGTCACCGATACAATGAGCAGTTCTTC. Translating gives CSVGGHRYNEQFF.

The chain couples TRBV11-2 to TRBJ2-7; D gene unclear. Germline V gene data show CDR1 as SGHAT and CDR2 as FQNNGV. The germline V and J ends were trimmed by 2 bases and 1 base, with 9 bases remaining between them. The CDR3 consists of 14 residues. The CDR3 DNA reads TGTGCCAGCAGCTTAAACGGTGCTTCCTACGAGCAGTACTTC. Protein product: CASSLNGASYEQYF.

This clone was picked up a small number of times. The chain links TRBV7-8 to TRBJ2-7; possibly TRBD2 for D (5 bases). The germline V gene encodes CDR1 SGHVS and CDR2 FQNEAQ. The germline V and J ends were trimmed by 5 bases and 0 bases, with 8 bases remaining between them. This CDR3 has 13 residues. Here the CDR3 reads CASSVGSSYEQYF. The CDR3 nucleotides read TGTGCCAGCAGCGTAGGGAGCTCCTACGAGCAGTACTTC. Complete variable domain (other parts from reference TRBV7-8 and TRBJ2-7): GAGVSQSPRYKVAKRGQDVALRCDPISGHVSLFWYQQALGQGPEFLTYFQNEAQLDKSGLPSDRFFAERPEGSVSTLKIQRTQQEDSAVYLCASSVGSSYEQYFGPGTRLTVT.

The chain is built from TRBV5-1 and TRBJ2-7; tentatively, D is TRBD1 (6 bases). V dropped 2 bases and J dropped 5 bases, with 14 bases sitting between them. This CDR3 spans 14 amino acids. Germline V gene sequence: CDR1 SGHRS, CDR2 YFSETQ. This CDR3 reads CASSLGQLFDEQYF. In DNA, the CDR3 is TGCGCCAGCAGCTTAGGACAGCTCTTCGACGAGCAGTACTTC.

This rearrangement joins TRBV3-1 (or the pseudogene TRBV3-2) to TRBJ2-1; a weak D match, TRBD2 (7 bases). Looked up from germline, CDR1 is LGHDT and CDR2 is YNNKEL (reference sequence). Trimming left V 5 bases short and J 2 bases short, with 13 bases between. The CDR3 totals 15 residues. Written as DNA, the CDR3 is TGTGCCAGCAGCGGCCCCGGGGGGCCCTACAATGAGCAGTTCTTC. Residues: CASSGPGGPYNEQFF.

V is TRBV19 and J is TRBJ1-4; 7 positions match TRBD1. The CDR3 spans 14 residues. J gave up 4 bases and V 6 bases, and 5 bases lay outside the gene matches. The V gene's germline CDR1 is LNHDA and CDR2 SQIVND (reference sequence). CDR3 sequence (DNA): TGTGCCAGTAGGGACAGGCTCTTTAATGAAAAACTGTTTTTT. Encoded protein: CASRDRLFNEKLFF. The complete variable domain, with remaining parts taken from reference TRBV19 and TRBJ1-4, reads DGGITQSPKYLFRKEGQNVTLSCEQNLNHDAMYWYRQDPGQGLRLIYYSQIVNDFQKGDIAEGYSVSREKKESFPLTVTSAQKNPTAFYLCASRDRLFNEKLFFGSGTQLSVL.